Shown below are 9 T cell receptor beta chains from a single sample sequenced in a study of cytomegalovirus exposure and HLA in healthy donors. Primers: 60 Vbeta forward and 13 Jbeta reverse. Assay: immunoSEQ multiplex PCR; the TCRdb copy retains only in-frame clones and omits some. This sample's table has about 25,000 clones. Sequencing was performed on PBMCs. The receptors stem from a male donor in good health and CMV-seropositive.

This chain uses TRBV29-1 with TRBJ1-1; possibly TRBD1 for D (5 bases). The CDR3 runs 11 residues. Germline V CDR1 and CDR2: SQVTM, ANQGSEA. Trimming pared 7 bases from V and 10 bases from J, leaving 16 bases between. CDR3: CSAGHFTAAFF. The CDR3 nucleotides read TGCAGCGCCGGACACTTTACGGCAGCTTTCTTT.

This chain connects TRBV18 to TRBJ2-7; TRBD1 agrees at 8 bases. This CDR3 region has 15 residues. V was pared by 3 bases and J by 2 bases, with 6 bases of the junction left unmatched. Germline V gene data show CDR1 as KGHSH and CDR2 as LQKENI. The CDR3 DNA sequence: TGTGCCAGCTCACCTGGGACAGGACCCGCCTACGAGCAGTACTTC. Translated, it gives CASSPGTGPAYEQYF.

The V and J genes are TRBV6-5 and TRBJ2-1; D is possibly TRBD1 (6 bases). The CDR3 contains 13 residues. V was cut by 5 bases and J by 1 base, with 6 bases left in between. Germline loops: CDR1 MNHEY, CDR2 SVGAGI. CDR3 region: CASSTGSYNEQFF. The CDR3 nucleotides are TGTGCCAGCAGTACAGGGTCCTACAATGAGCAGTTCTTC.

The CDR3, as DNA: TGTGCCTGGTCAGTAAACACTGAAGCTTTCTTT. Translated, it gives CAWSVNTEAFF. This rearrangement joins TRBV30 to TRBJ1-1, with unresolved D. With 5 bases removed from V and 2 bases from J, the gap between germline ends came to 6 bases. Germline V CDR1 and CDR2: GTSNPN, SVGIG (reference sequence). The length of the CDR3 is 11 residues.

Here the CDR3 DNA reads TGTGCCAGTGGGATGGGGGCAGCTGGAAACACCATATATTTT. This sequence encodes CASGMGAAGNTIYF. V usage is TRBV28 and J usage is TRBJ1-3; TRBD1 is a possible D gene (6 bases). Germline values: CDR1 MDHEN, CDR2 SYDVKM. CDR3 length equals 14 residues. Between the trimmed V and J ends, which lost 9 bases and 2 bases, there was a span of 14 bases.

The rearrangement links TRBV29-1 to TRBJ1-3; D not resolved. Germline V CDR1 and CDR2: SQVTM, ANQGSEA. Trimming cost V 1 base and J 3 bases, with 4 bases left between them. The CDR3 has 12 residues. Here the CDR3 DNA reads TGCAGCGTTGAAGCGGGTGGAAACACCATATATTTT. Its protein is CSVEAGGNTIYF.

This chain links TRBV18 with TRBJ2-3, with TRBD1 matching over 7 bases. The junction had 8 bases not matched to a gene; V was cut back by 8 bases and J by 0 bases. This CDR3 comprises 15 residues. Germline V gene sequence: CDR1 KGHSH, CDR2 LQKENI. The CDR3 reads CASPNRGSSTDTQYF. DNA for the CDR3: TGTGCCAGCCCGAACAGGGGATCTAGCACAGATACGCAGTATTTT.

The chain uses TRBV29-1 and TRBJ1-1, with a possible D match to TRBD1 (5 bases). The germline V gene encodes CDR1 SQVTM and CDR2 ANQGSEA. Trimming took 5 bases from V and 1 from J, leaving 8 bases between them. The CDR3 has 12 amino acids. The CDR3 spells CSVRGGNTEAFF. The CDR3 coding sequence is TGCAGCGTTAGGGGTGGGAACACTGAAGCTTTCTTT.

The chain employs TRBV6-4 and TRBJ2-2, with 8 bases identical to TRBD1. Losses at the gene ends were 0 bases for V and 3 bases for J; bases not matched to a gene: 0. The CDR3 is made up of 15 amino acids. The germline V gene encodes CDR1 MRHNA and CDR2 SNTAGT. CDR3 loop: CASSDSDRDTGELFF. The CDR3 DNA sequence: TGTGCCAGCAGTGACTCGGACAGGGACACCGGGGAGCTGTTTTTT.